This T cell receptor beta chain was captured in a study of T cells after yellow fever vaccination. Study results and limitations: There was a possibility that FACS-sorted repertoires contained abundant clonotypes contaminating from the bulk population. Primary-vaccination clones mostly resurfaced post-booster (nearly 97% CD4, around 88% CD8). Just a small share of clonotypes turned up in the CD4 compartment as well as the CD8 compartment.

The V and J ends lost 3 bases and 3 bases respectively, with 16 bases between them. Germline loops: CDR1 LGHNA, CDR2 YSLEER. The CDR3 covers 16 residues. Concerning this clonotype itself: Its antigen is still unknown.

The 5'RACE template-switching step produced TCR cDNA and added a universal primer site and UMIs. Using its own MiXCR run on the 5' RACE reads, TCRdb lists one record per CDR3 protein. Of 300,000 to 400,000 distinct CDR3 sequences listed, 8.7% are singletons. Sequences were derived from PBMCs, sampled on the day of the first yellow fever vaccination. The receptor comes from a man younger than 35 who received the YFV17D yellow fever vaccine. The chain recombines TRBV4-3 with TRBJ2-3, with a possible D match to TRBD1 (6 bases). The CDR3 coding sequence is TGCGCCAGCAGCCAGGGTTACAGGGAATTTACAGATACGCAGTATTTT. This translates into CASSQGYREFTDTQYF.